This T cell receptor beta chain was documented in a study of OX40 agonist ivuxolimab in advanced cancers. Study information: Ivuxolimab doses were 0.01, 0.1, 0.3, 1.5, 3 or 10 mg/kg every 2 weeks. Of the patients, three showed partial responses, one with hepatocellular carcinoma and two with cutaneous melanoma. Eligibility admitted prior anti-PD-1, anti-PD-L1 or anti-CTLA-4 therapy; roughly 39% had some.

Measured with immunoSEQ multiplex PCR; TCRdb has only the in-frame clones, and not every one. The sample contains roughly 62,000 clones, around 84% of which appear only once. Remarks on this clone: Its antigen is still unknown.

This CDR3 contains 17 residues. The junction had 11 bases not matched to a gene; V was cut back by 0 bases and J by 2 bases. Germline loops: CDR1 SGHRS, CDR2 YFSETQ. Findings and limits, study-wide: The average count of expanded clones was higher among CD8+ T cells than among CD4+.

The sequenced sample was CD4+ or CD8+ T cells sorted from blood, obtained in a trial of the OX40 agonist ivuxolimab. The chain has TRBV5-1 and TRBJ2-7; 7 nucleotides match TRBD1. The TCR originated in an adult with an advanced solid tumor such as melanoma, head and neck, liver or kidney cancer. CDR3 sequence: CASSLEGAGSLAYEQYF. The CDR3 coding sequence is TGCGCCAGCAGCTTGGAGGGGGCAGGGAGTTTGGCCTACGAGCAGTACTTC. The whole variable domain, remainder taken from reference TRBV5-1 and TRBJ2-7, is KAGVTQTPRYLIKTRGQQVTLSCSPISGHRSVSWYQQTPGQGLQFLFEYFSETQRNKGNFPGRFSGRQFSNSRSEMNVSTLELGDSALYLCASSLEGAGSLAYEQYFGPGTRLTVT.